This T cell receptor (beta chain) was documented in a study of shared clonotypes between healthy human individuals (dated by TCRdb to 2019 to 2021). About the full investigation: Three men and a couple of women, aged 18 to 49 years, made up the cohort. To increase sequencing depth and limit assay-specific biases, different laboratories used diverse techniques to prepare libraries and sequence TCR repertoires. The study deeply sequenced blood TCR repertoires of about 5 healthy adults to estimate repertoire size and the extent of clonotype sharing between individuals. Each donor's leukapheresis produced roughly between about 0.8 and 8.9 billion PBMCs. For each donor, CD4 naive and CD4 memory were each run on three plates, CD8 naive on two plates, and CD8 memory on one plate. The full study reports these points: Larger estimated clonotype richness was generally found for naive subsets than for memory subsets. Rarefaction of sorted-subset datasets indicated incomplete sequencing despite the large sequencing depth. Because the study included a small number of donors, the genetic and exposure-history diversity represented was limited. Sampling was restricted to blood, and TCR repertoires in tissues likely differ from the TCR repertoires found in blood. Clonotypes shared by all four sorted-subset donors showed higher generation probabilities than non-shared clonotypes. Based on pairwise subsampling, the degree of clonotype sharing among donors was expected to be affected by sequencing depth. Sharing across four donors was observed for around 5% of naive CD4, about 4% of naive CD8, 2.3% of memory CD4, and around 0.44% of memory CD8 clonotypes.

Looking up the germline V gene (reference sequence) yields CDR1 MNHNY and CDR2 SVGAGI. The CDR3 has 12 amino acids, counting the end cysteine and phenylalanine. Just the 36-base CDR3 DNA is kept, in frame starting at base 1. V drops 5 bases and J drops 5 bases, leaving 6 bases in between. Notes on this clone: Its specific antigen is unknown. No base qualities exist here, and no much larger clone lies one base off it.

Using the deep immunoSEQ assay, TCR CDR3 regions were amplified from genomic DNA by multiplex PCR. Extracted genomic DNA from each cell subset was distributed evenly across all wells of several immunoSEQ 96-well plates, and each plate was treated as a replicate. For sorted subsets, each replicate PCR was loaded with roughly 190 ng genomic DNA, equivalent to 32,000 or so T cell genomes. The purified libraries were quantified using a Qubit 3.0 fluorometer, sized with a Bioanalyzer 2100, and then quantified again using the KAPA Library Quantification kit. Each immunoSEQ 96-well plate was sequenced on its own single-read 150-cycle Illumina NextSeq 550 flow cell. On the study's bioinformatics: Because the immunoSEQ output included only junctional sequences and no quality scores, the filtering could not be the same as the filtering used for full-length reads. To assign V/J genes and CDR3, sequences were annotated using PyIR, a Python wrapper for IgBLAST v1.9, with IMGT germline references. Reads with weak V/J assignments (E-value above 1e-6), missing CDR3, stop codons, out-of-frame junctions, or ambiguous translated residues were removed. V3J clonotypes were defined as sequences sharing the same inferred V gene, J gene, and CDR3 amino acid sequence. Percentage overlap between repertoires was calculated by dividing the number of shared unique clonotypes by the size of the smaller repertoire. RTK rarefaction, the Chao1 estimator, and Recon v2.1 estimates of unobserved clonotypes were used to assess repertoire richness. For all TCRbeta clonotypes obtained by the gDNA method from a few donors, generation probabilities were computed with OLGA. Sourced from immuneACCESS, this table was stored by TCRdb with only in-frame sequences that have V and J called. A share of the clones is absent; for the studies checked, an unresolved V gene accounts for under half, and the remainder has no known explanation. V, J and clone size were drawn from that table, and D and trimming were deduced from the DNA. The sample table shows about 2.3 million clones, and approximately 93% are seen once. Of the sample, approximately 0.4% is held by the ten largest clones.

Healthy HIV-negative adults with no recently reported acute infections or vaccinations were included as donors. Only Caucasian adults living in Nashville, Tennessee, USA were represented among the donors. CD4+ T cells were enriched through magnetic negative selection, after which naive cells were positively selected on CD45RA and the remaining negative fraction served as the memory subset. After blood collection by leukapheresis, PBMCs were isolated using Ficoll-Histopaque density gradient centrifugation and then cryopreserved in the vapor phase of liquid nitrogen. Analytical flow cytometry was used to check the purity and quantity of every magnetically sorted T cell population. Genomic DNA was isolated from every sorted fraction and measured by UV absorbance on a Nanodrop 2000c.

The clonotype originates from a man aged 18 to 35 in good health. Some clones in this sample may be carry-over from other donors' samples. The V gene is TRBV6-6 and the J gene is TRBJ2-2; no D gene is confidently identified. The sequencing sample was made of naive CD4+ T cells from PBMCs. This specimen's cell subset or site label, per the study, means: CD45RA+ positively selected. The CDR3 loop reads CASSRGTGELFF. The DNA sequence is TGTGCCAGCAGTCGCGGTACCGGGGAGCTGTTTTTT.